This TCR beta chain was found in a study of T cell repertoires in cytomegalovirus infection. Study in general: Public TCR beta signatures marked donors with CMV infection and the matching HLA.

Trimming took 2 bases from V and 5 from J; bases not matched to a gene: 11. The germline V gene has CDR1 MNHEY and CDR2 SVGEGT. CDR3 length equals 17 residues. Via MiXCR, TCRdb re-called the reads, giving one row per CDR3 protein. The sample includes around 200,000 distinct CDR3 sequences, approximately 18% of them seen just once. V and J are TRBV6-2 or TRBV6-3 and TRBJ2-3; TRBD2 aligns across 9 bases. The sample comprised CD8+ T cells from PBMCs. This receptor was taken from a human donor in good health (CMV status not recorded). Some clones in this sample may be carry-over from other donors' samples. The CDR3 DNA follows: TGTGCCAGCAGTTACCCCTTGACTAGCGGTTCAGAAGATACGCAGTATTTT. This sequence encodes CASSYPLTSGSEDTQYF.